These 26 T cell receptor beta chains were all obtained from the same sample, sequenced in a study of technical replicates of blood from several donors. Only in-frame clones appear in the TCRdb table, and some are missing; sequencing was by immunoSEQ multiplex PCR. The repertoire includes about 97,000 clones, about 95% of them detected once, and around 0.33% sits in the top ten. Sequencing was done on a sample of T cells isolated from PBMCs. The receptors stem from a human donor in good health.

In this sample, this clone turned up once. The chain links TRBV9 to TRBJ2-7, with 9 bases fitting TRBD2. V lost 0 bases and J lost 7; bases outside the gene matches: 8. CDR3 size: 15 residues. CDR1 is SGDLS and CDR2 is YYNGEE in the germline V gene. The DNA of the CDR3 is TGTGCCAGCAGCGTAGGGCGGGAGGGCCGTAGAGAGCAGTACTTC. Its protein is CASSVGREGRREQYF. The variable domain in full, with the rest retrieved from reference TRBV9 and TRBJ2-7, is DSGVTQTPKHLITATGQRVTLRCSPRSGDLSVYWYQQSLDQGLQFLIQYYNGEERAKGNILERFSAQQFPDLHSELNLSSLELGDSALYFCASSVGREGRREQYFGPGTRLTVT.

This clone appeared a single time. V is TRBV2 and J is TRBJ2-7; 10 bases are shared with TRBD1. V was pared by 8 bases and J by 5 bases, with 9 bases of the junction left unmatched. This CDR3 comprises 14 residues. The germline gives CDR1 SNHLY, CDR2 FYNNEI. The CDR3 loop is CASGRDRGSDEQYF. Written as DNA, the CDR3 is TGTGCCAGCGGAAGGGACAGGGGTTCGGACGAGCAGTACTTC. The full variable domain, in which reference TRBV2 and TRBJ2-7 provide the parts outside the CDR3, is EPEVTQTPSHQVTQMGQEVILRCVPISNHLYFYWYRQILGQKVEFLVSFYNNEISEKSEIFDDQFSVERPDGSNFTLKIRSTKLEDSAMYFCASGRDRGSDEQYFGPGTRLTVT.

The chain carries TRBV30 and TRBJ2-2; D may be TRBD1 (5 bases). Germline CDR1 and CDR2: GTSNPN and SVGIG (reference sequence). The CDR3 contains 12 residues. Trimming stripped 7 bases from V and 0 bases from J, with 6 bases between. The CDR3 coding sequence is TGTGCCTTGACAGCGAACACCGGGGAGCTGTTTTTT. It is translated as CALTANTGELFF.

The chain links TRBV2 to TRBJ1-1; the D is unclear. Germline-derived CDR1 and CDR2 are SNHLY and FYNNEI. There are 13 residues in the CDR3. Deletions cut 7 bases from V and 6 bases from J, with 15 bases between. The CDR3 loop is CASNSLWESEAFF. The CDR3 DNA reads as TGTGCCAGCAACTCCCTTTGGGAGTCTGAAGCTTTCTTT. Complete variable domain (other parts from reference TRBV2 and TRBJ1-1): EPEVTQTPSHQVTQMGQEVILRCVPISNHLYFYWYRQILGQKVEFLVSFYNNEISEKSEIFDDQFSVERPDGSNFTLKIRSTKLEDSAMYFCASNSLWESEAFFGQGTRLTVV.

The CDR3 region is CASSYSSGDGYTF. For the CDR3, the DNA is TGTGCCAGCAGTTACTCGTCAGGGGATGGCTACACCTTC. The V gene is TRBV6-5, the J gene TRBJ1-2, with a possible D match to TRBD1 (6 bases). V was clipped by 0 bases and J by 6 bases, with 8 bases between them. From germline, CDR1 is MNHEY and CDR2 SVGAGI. This CDR3 comprises 13 residues.

CDR3: CASRWEESQPQHF. Here the CDR3 DNA reads TGTGCCAGCAGATGGGAGGAAAGTCAGCCCCAGCATTTT. The chain has TRBV6-1 and TRBJ1-5; D not certain. The CDR3 sequence is 13 residues long. Trimming left V 6 bases short and J 6 bases short, with 12 bases between. The germline V gene has CDR1 MNHNS and CDR2 SASEGT.

V gene TRBV19 combines with J gene TRBJ2-2; 7 bases line up with TRBD1. Trimming removed 10 bases from V and 5 bases from J; junction bases left unmatched: 7. Per the germline V gene, CDR1 is LNHDA and CDR2 is SQIVND (reference sequence). The CDR3 is made up of 13 amino acids. The DNA of the CDR3 is TGTGCCATACAGGGGCGCAGGACCGGGGAGCTGTTTTTT. As protein: CAIQGRRTGELFF.

This clone was seen once. The chain uses TRBV19 and TRBJ1-5, with 7 bases that match TRBD1. The length of the CDR3 is 14 residues. J gave up 0 bases and V 8 bases, and 4 bases lay outside the gene matches. Germline lookup yields CDR1 LNHDA and CDR2 SQIVND (reference sequence). CDR3 bases: TGTGCCAGTTGGGACAGATATAGCAATCAGCCCCAGCATTTT. It encodes CASWDRYSNQPQHF.

The CDR3 DNA follows: TGTGCCAGCAGCCCCGAGGGGGTCACCAATCAGCCCCAGCATTTT. Protein product: CASSPEGVTNQPQHF. This chain connects TRBV9 to TRBJ1-5, with D possibly TRBD1 on 6 matching bases. Deletions cut 4 bases from V and 3 bases from J, with 14 bases between. This CDR3 is built from 15 residues. Per the germline V gene, CDR1 is SGDLS and CDR2 is YYNGEE.

The chain has TRBV9 and TRBJ1-2; 7 positions agree with TRBD1. V dropped 3 bases and J dropped 4; count of bases not matched to a gene: 6. CDR3 length: 14 residues. The germline V gene encodes CDR1 SGDLS and CDR2 YYNGEE. The CDR3 spells CASSGTQGTYGYTF. The CDR3, as DNA: TGTGCCAGCAGCGGTACACAGGGGACCTATGGCTACACCTTC.

This chain uses TRBV11-3 with TRBJ2-3, with a possible D match to TRBD2 (6 bases). The CDR3 extends over 15 amino acids. Germline CDR1 and CDR2: SGHNT and YENEEA. Between the trimmed V and J ends, which lost 2 bases and 0 bases, there was a span of 9 bases. CDR3 loop: CASSLSSGSTDTQYF. As DNA, the CDR3 is TGTGCCAGCAGCTTAAGTAGCGGTAGCACAGATACGCAGTATTTT.

The chain is built from TRBV7-6 and TRBJ2-7; 7 bases match TRBD2. V was pared by 1 base and J by 7 bases, with 13 bases of the junction left unmatched. CDR1 and CDR2 (germline): SGHVS, FNYEAQ. The CDR3 totals 16 residues. The CDR3 DNA is TGTGCCAGCAGCTTAGGGGGGGGGAGGGCCTTAGAAGAGCAGTACTTC. This gives the protein CASSLGGGRALEEQYF.

V and J are TRBV6-5 and TRBJ2-3; D gene uncertain. Germline assignment: CDR1 MNHEY and CDR2 SVGAGI. V lost 2 bases and J 3 bases, leaving 6 bases between the germline ends. The CDR3 spans 13 residues. The DNA of the CDR3 is TGTGCCAGCAGTTACACACGTACAGATACGCAGTATTTT. Its translation is CASSYTRTDTQYF.

This chain uses TRBV5-1 with TRBJ2-7; 8 bases agree with TRBD2. Germline lookup yields CDR1 SGHRS and CDR2 YFSETQ. CDR3 size: 15 residues. V shed 0 bases, J shed 2 bases, and the junction held 4 bases outside the gene matches. The CDR3 loop is CASSLGSGKAYEQYF. The CDR3 bases are TGCGCCAGCAGCTTGGGTAGCGGGAAAGCCTACGAGCAGTACTTC.

The chain joins TRBV29-1 to TRBJ2-5; D may be TRBD2 (7 bases). With 4 bases removed from V and 4 bases from J, the gap between germline ends came to 13 bases. The CDR3 totals 13 residues. The V gene's germline CDR1 is SQVTM and CDR2 ANQGSEA. CDR3 coding DNA: TGCAGCGTTGGAGAAGGGGGGGCAGAGACCCAGTACTTC. Encoded protein: CSVGEGGAETQYF.

The genes are TRBV9 and TRBJ2-7; D is possibly TRBD1 (5 bases). The germline V and J ends were trimmed by 0 bases and 3 bases, with 13 bases remaining between them. The CDR3 length is 15 residues. CDR1 and CDR2 from the germline V gene are SGDLS and YYNGEE. The CDR3 DNA reads TGTGCCAGCAGCGTAGCAGGGCTCATCGGCTACGAGCAGTACTTC. Protein sequence: CASSVAGLIGYEQYF.

This clone was detected only once. The chain combines TRBV27 with TRBJ2-1; 13 bases match TRBD2. The J segment lost 9 bases and the V segment lost 3 bases, leaving 5 bases of the junction unmatched. CDR3 length: 15 residues. Looked up from germline, CDR1 is MNHEY and CDR2 is SMNVEV (reference sequence). The CDR3 reads CASSLGTSGMGEQFF. The CDR3 nucleotides read TGTGCCAGCAGTTTGGGGACTAGCGGGATGGGTGAGCAGTTCTTC.

The rearrangement joins TRBV6-5 to TRBJ1-4; 7 nucleotides align to TRBD1. Germline-derived CDR1 and CDR2 are MNHEY and SVGAGI. The CDR3 length is 11 residues. V shed 6 bases, J shed 8 bases, and the junction held 0 bases outside the gene matches. The CDR3 bases are TGTGCCAGCAGAGGGGGCGAAAAACTGTTTTTT. This gives the protein CASRGGEKLFF.

The CDR3 protein is CASSYSGDREVTEAFF. CDR3 sequence (DNA): TGTGCCAGCAGTTACTCTGGTGACAGGGAGGTCACTGAAGCTTTCTTT. The V call is TRBV6-5, the J call TRBJ1-1; 7 bases fit TRBD1. The J segment lost 4 bases and the V segment lost 0 bases, leaving 8 bases of the junction unmatched. CDR1 MNHEY and CDR2 SVGAGI come from the germline V gene. The CDR3 is 16 residues long.

The CDR3 protein is CASSQDPREETQYF. The CDR3 DNA is TGCGCCAGCAGCCAAGATCCCAGGGAAGAGACCCAGTACTTC. This rearrangement joins TRBV4-3 to TRBJ2-5; TRBD1 might be the D (5 bases). Trimming took off 0 bases at V and 3 bases at J, with 8 bases between the two ends. CDR3 length: 14 residues. CDR1 LGHNA and CDR2 YSLEER come from the germline V gene.

V gene TRBV5-4 combines with J gene TRBJ2-7; weak D call: TRBD2 (6 bases). The V end was cut by 4 bases, the J end by 6 bases, with 23 bases between. The CDR3 covers 16 residues. CDR1 SGHNT and CDR2 YYREEE come from the germline V gene (reference sequence). As DNA, the CDR3 is TGTGCCAGCAGCAACCCGATGACTAGTACGCTGGCCGAGCAGTACTTC. It translates to CASSNPMTSTLAEQYF.

This clone was picked up one time. The chain has TRBV11-2 and TRBJ2-3, with 7 positions matching TRBD1. The CDR3 spans 17 residues. Germline values: CDR1 SGHAT, CDR2 FQNNGV. V gave up 8 bases and J gave up 6 bases; unmatched junction bases: 20. CDR3 sequence: CASFHEGAQILEDTQYF. The CDR3 coding sequence is TGTGCCAGCTTTCATGAGGGGGCTCAAATACTGGAGGATACGCAGTATTTT. Looking up the rest from reference TRBV11-2 and TRBJ2-3 gives the full variable domain: EAGVAQSPRYKIIEKRQSVAFWCNPISGHATLYWYQQILGQGPKLLIQFQNNGVVDDSQLPKDRFSAERLKGVDSTLKIQPAKLEDSAVYLCASFHEGAQILEDTQYFGPGTRLTVL.

The chain couples TRBV6-6 to TRBJ2-3, with a weak D call TRBD2 (5 bases). CDR1 is MNHNY, CDR2 SVGAGI, per germline (reference sequence). Trimming stripped 5 bases from V and 3 bases from J, with 15 bases between. This CDR3 spans 15 amino acids. CDR3 in amino acids: CASSELTGKTDTQYF. The CDR3 nucleotides are TGTGCCAGCAGTGAGCTTACCGGGAAGACAGATACGCAGTATTTT.

The chain carries TRBV4-1 and TRBJ2-7; 13 nucleotides match TRBD2. V shed 2 bases and J 8 bases; nucleotides not matched to a gene: 15. The germline CDR1 and CDR2 sequences are MGHRA and YSYEKL. The CDR3 contains 18 residues. CDR3 coding DNA: TGCGCCAGCAGCCAACTTTTCCCCACCGGGACTAGCGGGATGAAGCAGTACTTC. Its protein product is CASSQLFPTGTSGMKQYF.

The rearrangement links TRBV28 to TRBJ2-2, with D hard to call. The germline V gene has CDR1 MDHEN and CDR2 SYDVKM. Trimming took off 3 bases at V and 5 bases at J, with 4 bases between the two ends. There are 12 residues in the CDR3. The CDR3 bases are TGTGCCAGCAGTTTTTATACCGGGGAGCTGTTTTTT. This gives the protein CASSFYTGELFF.

The CDR3 nucleotides are TGTGCCAGCAGCTTACCAGGGTTTTGGAATGAGCAGTTCTTC. Encoded protein: CASSLPGFWNEQFF. The V gene is TRBV5-4, the J gene TRBJ2-1, with D tentatively TRBD1 (5 bases). This CDR3 comprises 14 residues. Per the germline V gene, CDR1 is SGHNT and CDR2 is YYREEE (reference sequence). V gave up 2 bases and J gave up 7 bases, with 13 bases separating them.